A single sample gave rise to the 21 T cell receptor beta chains below, sequenced in a study of beta chain features in type 1 diabetes. Reverse transcribing all isolated RNA meant expressed TCRB transcripts were sequenced. Libraries were prepared by immunoSEQ multiplex PCR; TCRdb keeps only in-frame clonotypes and omits some of them. The repertoire consists of 900,000 or so clones, with roughly 15% occurring once and the leading ten covering 0.02% to 0.025%. Sequences were obtained from naive CD4+ T cells from blood. The receptors stem from a woman between 18 and 29 years old in good health.

The sample holds a few counts of this clone. The genes are TRBV11-3 and TRBJ2-1; the D is unclear. The CDR3 totals 15 residues. Trimming pared 1 base from V and 4 bases from J, leaving 11 bases between. Germline V gene sequence: CDR1 SGHNT, CDR2 YENEEA. The CDR3 nucleotides read TGTGCCAGCAGCTTAGCCTTCAACCGTTACAATGAGCAGTTCTTC. Encoded protein: CASSLAFNRYNEQFF. Full variable domain (outside the CDR3, taken from reference TRBV11-3 and TRBJ2-1): EAGVVQSPRYKIIEKKQPVAFWCNPISGHNTLYWYLQNLGQGPELLIRYENEEAVDDSQLPKDRFSAERLKGVDSTLKIQPAELGDSAVYLCASSLAFNRYNEQFFGPGTRLTVL.

The table lists this clone with a few counts. The V and J genes are TRBV10-3 and TRBJ2-7; 8 positions agree with TRBD1. V lost 0 bases and J lost 7; bases outside the gene matches: 8. There are 15 residues in the CDR3. Germline CDR1 reads ENHRY; CDR2 reads SYGVKD. The CDR3 loop is CAISESRDRTYEQYF. The CDR3 coding sequence is TGTGCCATCAGTGAGTCGCGGGACAGGACGTATGAGCAGTACTTC.

This clone was seen more than once but under ten times. The gene calls are TRBV10-1 and TRBJ2-7, with D perhaps TRBD1 or TRBD2 (5 bases each). CDR1 WNHNN and CDR2 SYGVQD come from the germline V gene (reference sequence). The CDR3 has 15 amino acids. V dropped 3 bases and J dropped 3 bases, with 15 bases sitting between them. The CDR3 bases are TGCGCCAGCAGTGAAAGAAGGGACGCTTTCTACGAGCAGTACTTC. Its protein is CASSERRDAFYEQYF.

This clone came up a few times. The germline gene is not matched at one end of the junction; a read error may be the cause. The chain has TRBV5-1 and TRBJ1-2; D may be TRBD1 (5 bases). CDR1 and CDR2 from the germline V gene are SGHRS and YFSETQ. The CDR3 runs to 16 residues. The CDR3 loop is CASSLAPRQNIYGYTF. CDR3 in DNA: TGCGCCAGCAGTTTGGCCCCCCGACAGAACATCTATGGCTACACCTTC.

This clone has a handful of counts. DNA of the CDR3: TGTGCCAGCAGCTTCCCCACTAGGGAGATTAGCTACACCTTC. This sequence encodes CASSFPTREISYTF. This chain links TRBV7-9 with TRBJ1-2; D uncertain. CDR1 SEHNR and CDR2 FQNEAQ come from the germline V gene (reference sequence). V lost 3 bases, J lost 9 bases, and 17 bases lay in between. There are 14 residues in the CDR3.

This clone was observed a handful of times. The J gene is TRBJ2-3, the V gene TRBV25-1; tentative D call: TRBD2 (5 bases). Germline assignment: CDR1 MGHDK and CDR2 SYGVNS. V was cut by 0 bases and J by 6 bases, with 7 bases left in between. The CDR3 runs to 13 residues. The CDR3 sequence: CASSEYGEDTQYF. For the CDR3, the DNA is TGTGCCAGCAGTGAATATGGGGAGGATACGCAGTATTTT. The full variable domain, rest sourced from reference TRBV25-1 and TRBJ2-3, is EADIYQTPRYLVIGTGKKITLECSQTMGHDKMYWYQQDPGMELHLIHYSYGVNSTEKGDLSSESTVSRIRTEHFPLTLESARPSHTSQYLCASSEYGEDTQYFGPGTRLTVL.

This clone appeared a few times. The CDR3 DNA sequence: TGCGCCAGCAGCGCGGGACTAGCGGGGAGGCCTTCCGAGCAGTACTTC. As protein: CASSAGLAGRPSEQYF. The gene calls are TRBV5-1 and TRBJ2-7, with 13 nucleotides matching TRBD2. Germline V gives CDR1 SGHRS, CDR2 YFSETQ. Trimming removed 4 bases from V and 6 bases from J; junction bases left unmatched: 10. CDR3 size: 16 residues.

This clone was picked up a small number of times. CDR3 nucleotide sequence: TGTGCCAGCAGCGTAGCTGGAGGGAAGACTGAAGCTTTCTTT. It codes for CASSVAGGKTEAFF. The chain couples TRBV9 to TRBJ1-1; no reliable D call. The CDR3 consists of 14 residues. Germline loops: CDR1 SGDLS, CDR2 YYNGEE. V dropped 0 bases and J dropped 5 bases, with 11 bases sitting between them.

This clone was seen a few times. The same CDR3 is also encoded by other DNA sequences in this sample. The chain employs TRBV7-9 and TRBJ2-5, with 7 nucleotides matching TRBD1. Trimming took 5 bases from V and 2 from J; bases not matched to a gene: 2. The CDR3 is 13 residues long. Per the germline V gene, CDR1 is SEHNR and CDR2 is FQNEAQ (reference sequence). The CDR3 loop is CASSLGQQETQYF. The CDR3 nucleotides read TGTGCCAGCAGCCTGGGACAGCAAGAGACCCAGTACTTC. The entire variable domain, with the rest obtained from reference TRBV7-9 and TRBJ2-5, is as follows: DTGVSQNPRHKITKRGQNVTFRCDPISEHNRLYWYRQTLGQGPEFLTYFQNEAQLEKSRLLSDRFSAERPKGSFSTLEIQRTEQGDSAMYLCASSLGQQETQYFGPGTRLLVL.

This clone came up a few times. V is TRBV29-1 and J is TRBJ2-1; TRBD2 agrees at 8 bases. This CDR3 comprises 13 residues. V trimming: 4 bases; J trimming: 4 bases; junction bases outside the gene matches: 3. The germline gives CDR1 SQVTM, CDR2 ANQGSEA. The CDR3 is CSVAGGPYNEQFF. The CDR3, as DNA: TGCAGCGTTGCGGGGGGGCCATACAATGAGCAGTTCTTC.

The gene calls are TRBV27 and TRBJ2-1; D is ambiguous. In germline, CDR1 is MNHEY, CDR2 SMNVEV (reference sequence). The CDR3 sequence is 12 residues long. Trimming stripped 6 bases from V and 0 bases from J, with 3 bases between. The CDR3 sequence: CASRPSYNEQFF. The CDR3 DNA sequence: TGTGCCAGCAGACCCTCCTACAATGAGCAGTTCTTC.

The chain couples TRBV11-3 to TRBJ2-1; TRBD2 matches 7 bases. After removal of 3 bases from V and 7 bases from J, the junction contained 6 bases not matched to a gene. In germline, CDR1 is SGHNT, CDR2 YENEEA. CDR3 length equals 14 residues. The CDR3 DNA reads TGTGCCAGCAGCTTTGGCGGGAGCGGGAATGAGCAGTTCTTC. Its protein product is CASSFGGSGNEQFF.

This clone has just a few counts. This chain joins TRBV4-3 and TRBJ2-1; D remains unclear. The CDR3 consists of 12 residues. The V end was cut by 4 bases, the J end by 8 bases, with 9 bases between. Germline assignment: CDR1 LGHNA and CDR2 YSLEER. CDR3 protein: CASSPTGYEQFF. CDR3 nucleotide sequence: TGCGCCAGCAGCCCCACCGGGTATGAGCAGTTCTTC.

V gene TRBV4-2 combines with J gene TRBJ2-7, with D unresolved. The V end was cut by 3 bases, the J end by 3 bases, with 18 bases between. CDR1 and CDR2 from the germline V gene are LGHNA and YNFKEQ. There are 16 residues in the CDR3. CDR3 nucleotides: TGTGCCAGCAGCCAGCAGACGATGGGGAATGGCTACGAGCAGTACTTC. This sequence encodes CASSQQTMGNGYEQYF.

The V and J genes are TRBV5-4 and TRBJ2-3; 12 bases align to TRBD2. Germline V gene sequence: CDR1 SGHNT, CDR2 YYREEE (reference sequence). Trimming took 4 bases from V and 4 from J; bases not matched to a gene: 10. The length of the CDR3 is 17 residues. DNA of the CDR3: TGTGCCAGCAGCACAGGGACTAGCGGGTTTCCCCCAGATACGCAGTATTTT. Protein sequence: CASSTGTSGFPPDTQYF.

Here the CDR3 reads CASSRLTDTQYF. CDR3 coding DNA: TGTGCCAGCAGTCGCCTTACAGATACGCAGTATTTT. J is TRBJ2-3 and V is TRBV5-6, with unresolved D. The germline V gene has CDR1 SGHDT and CDR2 YYEEEE. Trimming shortened V by 5 bases and J by 3 bases, and 7 bases separated the two germline ends. The length of the CDR3 is 12 residues.

The table lists this clone with a few counts. This rearrangement joins TRBV11-2 to TRBJ2-7; 7 nucleotides match TRBD1. Trimming took 2 bases from V and 0 from J; bases not matched to a gene: 10. The CDR3 has 17 residues. Germline CDR1 SGHAT, CDR2 FQNNGV. The CDR3 bases are TGTGCCAGCAGCTTACGGTTGGGGACAGACCTCTCCTACGAGCAGTACTTC. Translation: CASSLRLGTDLSYEQYF.

In this sample, this clone turned up a few times. The rearrangement uses TRBV7-2 and TRBJ2-7; 9 nucleotides line up with TRBD2. This CDR3 region has 16 residues. V shed 1 base and J 2 bases; nucleotides not matched to a gene: 6. From germline, CDR1 is SGHTA and CDR2 FQGNSA. The chain's CDR3 is CASSLGASGAPYEQYF. In nucleotides, the CDR3 is TGTGCCAGCAGCTTAGGGGCTAGCGGGGCCCCCTACGAGCAGTACTTC.

V usage is TRBV7-9 and J usage is TRBJ1-2, with D possibly matching TRBD1 (6 bases). The CDR3 totals 15 residues. The V end lost 0 bases, the J end lost 0 bases, and 8 bases lay between the germline ends. Germline loops: CDR1 SEHNR, CDR2 FQNEAQ (reference sequence). The CDR3, as DNA: TGTGCCAGCAGCTTAGCGGACAGAGCTAACTATGGCTACACCTTC. The encoded protein is CASSLADRANYGYTF.

The genes are TRBV7-9 and TRBJ2-3; the D call may be TRBD1 or TRBD2 (6 bases each). Germline-derived CDR1 and CDR2 are SEHNR and FQNEAQ (reference sequence). CDR3 size: 16 residues. Trimming removed 4 bases from V and 0 bases from J, with 14 bases in between. This CDR3 is CASSSGATTSTDTQYF. CDR3 nucleotide sequence: TGTGCCAGCAGCTCGGGGGCGACCACTAGCACAGATACGCAGTATTTT. The complete variable domain, with remaining parts taken from reference TRBV7-9 and TRBJ2-3, reads DTGVSQNPRHKITKRGQNVTFRCDPISEHNRLYWYRQTLGQGPEFLTYFQNEAQLEKSRLLSDRFSAERPKGSFSTLEIQRTEQGDSAMYLCASSSGATTSTDTQYFGPGTRLTVL.

In its sample, this clone was seen a few times. The chain uses TRBV7-9 and TRBJ1-1; a weak D match, TRBD1 (6 bases). Deletions cut 5 bases from V and 5 bases from J, with 15 bases between. CDR3 length: 14 residues. Per germline, CDR1 SEHNR and CDR2 FQNEAQ (reference sequence). CDR3 nucleotide sequence: TGTGCCAGCAGCGTACTACAGGGCTGGACTGAAGCTTTCTTT. The encoded protein is CASSVLQGWTEAFF. Variable domain in full (rest from reference TRBV7-9 and TRBJ1-1): DTGVSQNPRHKITKRGQNVTFRCDPISEHNRLYWYRQTLGQGPEFLTYFQNEAQLEKSRLLSDRFSAERPKGSFSTLEIQRTEQGDSAMYLCASSVLQGWTEAFFGQGTRLTVV.